This T cell receptor (beta chain) was recovered during a study of blood T cell repertoires in COVID-19. At the level of the study: Material from acute and convalescent COVID-19 was sourced from the United States, Italy and Spain. The cDNA or gDNA used as material had been derived from T cells, B-cell-depleted T cells, or PBMCs.

The CDR3 length is 21 residues. Germline-derived CDR1 and CDR2 are MDHEN and SYDVKM. J gave up 2 bases and V 6 bases, and 19 bases lay outside the gene matches. Libraries were prepared by immunoSEQ multiplex PCR; TCRdb keeps only in-frame clonotypes and omits some of them. Among approximately 290,000 clones listed, 85% to 90% were seen once. The chain has TRBV28 and TRBJ2-6; 10 nucleotides line up with TRBD1. This TCR derives from a man aged 25 to 40 with acute or convalescent COVID-19. Sample: peripheral blood. CDR3 sequence (DNA): TGTGCCAGCAGGTTTTTAGGGACAGGGGTTACCGGATCGCCTGGGGCCAACGTCCTGACTTTC. This gives the protein CASRFLGTGVTGSPGANVLTF.